The 22 T cell receptor beta chains listed next were all sequenced from one sample in a study of blood T cell repertoires in COVID-19. Only in-frame clones appear in the TCRdb table, and some are missing; sequencing was by immunoSEQ multiplex PCR. The sample holds over 35,000 clones, 79% seen once. Sequenced sample: peripheral blood. These receptors came from a man between 65 and 85 years old with acute or convalescent COVID-19.

The chain recombines TRBV7-2 with TRBJ2-6, with 7 nucleotides matching TRBD1. J lost 4 bases, V lost 2 bases, and 2 bases had no gene match. CDR3 size: 15 residues. The germline V gene encodes CDR1 SGHTA and CDR2 FQGNSA. The DNA for the CDR3 is TGTGCCAGCAGCTTAACAGGGGTCGGGGCCAACGTCCTGACTTTC. Its protein product is CASSLTGVGANVLTF.

This chain links TRBV11-2 with TRBJ2-1; 10 bases fit TRBD1. Trimming took 3 bases from V and 0 from J; bases not matched to a gene: 8. The CDR3 has 18 amino acids. Germline CDR1 and CDR2: SGHAT and FQNNGV. The CDR3 spells CASSFGTGVIPSYNEQFF. The CDR3 bases are TGTGCCAGCAGCTTCGGGACAGGGGTAATCCCCTCCTACAATGAGCAGTTCTTC.

The gene calls are TRBV2 and TRBJ1-1; 7 positions agree with TRBD1. This CDR3 is built from 14 residues. V lost 8 bases to trimming and J lost 3 bases; unmatched junction nucleotides: 9. Per the germline V gene, CDR1 is SNHLY and CDR2 is FYNNEI. In nucleotides, the CDR3 is TGTGCCAGCCCCATACCGGGACAGCACACTGAAGCTTTCTTT. Translation gives CASPIPGQHTEAFF.

The chain links TRBV27 to TRBJ2-1; the D is unclear. Trimming stripped 5 bases from V and 0 bases from J, with 8 bases between. Per germline, CDR1 MNHEY and CDR2 SMNVEV (reference sequence). The CDR3 runs 14 residues. The CDR3 sequence is CASSRSISYNEQFF. In DNA, the CDR3 is TGTGCCAGCAGTCGGTCTATCTCCTACAATGAGCAGTTCTTC.

The chain links TRBV10-3 to TRBJ2-6; a weak D match, TRBD1 (5 bases). With 3 bases removed from V and 4 bases from J, the gap between germline ends came to 10 bases. This CDR3 is built from 15 residues. The germline V gene has CDR1 ENHRY and CDR2 SYGVKD. In DNA form, the CDR3 reads TGTGCCATCAGTGAATCAGGGTTAGGGGCCAACGTCCTGACTTTC. Its translation is CAISESGLGANVLTF.

The rearrangement joins TRBV2 to TRBJ1-5; D is ambiguous. Germline lookup yields CDR1 SNHLY and CDR2 FYNNEI. The CDR3 extends over 13 amino acids. Trimming shortened V by 6 bases and J by 2 bases, and 8 bases separated the two germline ends. CDR3: CASSRGGNQPQHF. CDR3 DNA sequence: TGTGCCAGCAGCAGAGGAGGCAATCAGCCCCAGCATTTT.

This rearrangement joins TRBV10-1 to TRBJ2-5; possible D gene TRBD2, 5 bases. This CDR3 comprises 13 residues. Germline lookup yields CDR1 WNHNN and CDR2 SYGVQD (reference sequence). V shed 0 bases and J shed 10 bases, with 12 bases lying between them. DNA for the CDR3: TGCGCCAGCAGTGAGTCGGGAGTGGGCATCCAGTACTTC. As protein: CASSESGVGIQYF.

The genes are TRBV7-2 and TRBJ1-4; D unclear. With 1 base removed from V and 8 bases from J, the gap between germline ends came to 17 bases. The CDR3 loop spans 16 amino acids. CDR1 and CDR2 (germline): SGHTA, FQGNSA. The CDR3 DNA is TGTGCCAGCAGCTTAGTTGGCGGGAAGATCCGCGAAAAACTGTTTTTT. Translation gives CASSLVGGKIREKLFF.

This clone has more than one count but fewer than ten. In DNA form, the CDR3 reads TGTGCCAGCAGGGACGTCAGGGGCAGGGCTGGAAACACCATATATTTT. Protein: CASRDVRGRAGNTIYF. V is TRBV7-2 and J is TRBJ1-3, with D maybe TRBD1 (6 bases). Trimming removed 6 bases at V and 2 bases at J, with 17 bases between. The germline V gene has CDR1 SGHTA and CDR2 FQGNSA. This CDR3 region has 16 residues.

The CDR3 reads CATSMGTERGTQYF. The DNA of the CDR3 is TGTGCCACCAGCATGGGGACAGAGAGAGGGACCCAGTACTTC. The chain is built from TRBV15 and TRBJ2-5; 7 bases are a match to TRBD1. Looked up from germline, CDR1 is LNHNV and CDR2 is YYDKDF (reference sequence). The CDR3 runs 14 residues. V was clipped by 4 bases and J by 7 bases; unmatched bases: 9.

The rearrangement joins TRBV27 to TRBJ1-1; no reliable D call. V was shortened by 7 bases and J by 4 bases, with 10 bases between the two germline ends. Germline V gene lookup returns CDR1 MNHEY and CDR2 SMNVEV (reference sequence). The CDR3 is made up of 12 amino acids. The CDR3 is CASTSGGTEAFF. The CDR3 bases are TGTGCCAGCACGTCAGGAGGCACTGAAGCTTTCTTT.

The chain couples TRBV9 to TRBJ2-2; 7 bases fit TRBD2. The CDR3 sequence is 15 residues long. The V gene's germline CDR1 is SGDLS and CDR2 YYNGEE. V lost 3 bases, J lost 3 bases, and 5 bases stayed unmatched. In DNA, the CDR3 is TGTGCCAGCAGCGCCGGGACTACGGACACCGGGGAGCTGTTTTTT. It yields the protein CASSAGTTDTGELFF.

V is TRBV7-3 and J is TRBJ2-1, with TRBD1 as a possible D gene (5 bases). The CDR3 runs 15 residues. V was shortened by 6 bases and J by 7 bases, with 19 bases between the two germline ends. Germline V CDR1 and CDR2: SGHTA, FQGTGA. The CDR3 is CASSSDTSGWNEQFF. In DNA form, the CDR3 reads TGTGCCAGCAGTTCGGACACGTCAGGATGGAATGAGCAGTTCTTC.

This clone was seen a handful of times. The V and J genes are TRBV28 and TRBJ2-1; possible D gene TRBD1, 6 bases. The CDR3 is 12 residues long. The V and J ends lost 6 bases and 4 bases respectively, with 7 bases between them. Germline loops: CDR1 MDHEN, CDR2 SYDVKM. The CDR3 sequence: CASSRGYNEQFF. CDR3 DNA sequence: TGTGCCAGCAGCAGGGGATACAATGAGCAGTTCTTC.

This chain joins TRBV7-3 and TRBJ2-5; 7 bases are a match to TRBD1. The CDR3 loop spans 14 amino acids. The germline V gene encodes CDR1 SGHTA and CDR2 FQGTGA. After removal of 3 bases from V and 4 bases from J, the junction contained 5 bases not matched to a gene. CDR3 sequence (DNA): TGTGCCAGCAGCTTGACAGGGTTAGGAGAGACCCAGTACTTC. Amino acid sequence: CASSLTGLGETQYF. The variable domain in full, completed from reference TRBV7-3 and TRBJ2-5, reads GAGVSQTPSNKVTEKGKYVELRCDPISGHTALYWYRQSLGQGPEFLIYFQGTGAADDSGLPNDRFFAVRPEGSVSTLKIQRTERGDSAVYLCASSLTGLGETQYFGPGTRLLVL.

With regard to this clone: A junction end diverges from the germline sequence, so it may reflect a read error. This rearrangement joins TRBV5-6 to TRBJ1-2; D not resolved. The CDR3 has 13 residues. Germline V gene data show CDR1 as SGHDT and CDR2 as YYEEEE. The CDR3 nucleotides read TGTGCCAGCAGGTTGGGGAGTGCGGATGGCTACACCTTC. Amino acid sequence: CASRLGSADGYTF.

The chain employs TRBV13 and TRBJ2-5; the D gene is possibly TRBD1 (5 bases). Trimming pared 5 bases from V and 2 bases from J, leaving 9 bases between. In germline, CDR1 is PRHDT, CDR2 FYEKMQ (reference sequence). This CDR3 region has 13 residues. The CDR3 bases are TGTGCCAGCAGCCCCCGACAGCAAGAGACCCAGTACTTC. Amino acid sequence: CASSPRQQETQYF.

The chain carries TRBV18 and TRBJ1-1; possibly TRBD1 for D (6 bases). Germline loops: CDR1 KGHSH, CDR2 LQKENI. The CDR3 is 15 residues long. V gave up 3 bases and J gave up 6 bases, with 17 bases separating them. CDR3 nucleotide sequence: TGTGCCAGCTCACCTGAGACAGGTAGGCGGTCTGAAGCTTTCTTT. This encodes CASSPETGRRSEAFF.

The rearrangement links TRBV28 to TRBJ2-2, with 7 bases matching TRBD2. J lost 5 bases, V lost 6 bases, and 12 bases had no gene match. This CDR3 spans 16 amino acids. Looked up from germline, CDR1 is MDHEN and CDR2 is SYDVKM. CDR3 coding DNA: TGTGCCAGCAGCCCGATCCGCAGCGGGAATACCGGGGAGCTGTTTTTT. As protein: CASSPIRSGNTGELFF. Filled out from reference TRBV28 and TRBJ2-2, the complete variable domain reads DVKVTQSSRYLVKRTGEKVFLECVQDMDHENMFWYRQDPGLGLRLIYFSYDVKMKEKGDIPEGYSVSREKKERFSLILESASTNQTSMYLCASSPIRSGNTGELFFGEGSRLTVL.

This chain links TRBV4-3 with TRBJ1-6; D gene uncertain. Trimming left V 1 base short and J 7 bases short, with 11 bases between. Germline CDR1 is LGHNA and CDR2 is YSLEER. This CDR3 has 15 amino acids. CDR3 sequence reads: CASSQGRTRNSPLHF. CDR3 nucleotides: TGCGCCAGCAGCCAAGGGAGGACTAGGAATTCACCCCTCCACTTT.

V and J are TRBV18 and TRBJ2-7, with D tentatively TRBD1 (6 bases). V lost 1 base to trimming and J lost 0 bases, with 10 bases between them. Germline V CDR1 and CDR2: KGHSH, LQKENI. The CDR3 length is 15 residues. CDR3 nucleotides: TGTGCCAGCTCACCACGGCAGGGGAGCTCCTACGAGCAGTACTTC. Translating gives CASSPRQGSSYEQYF.

This clone was counted at least ten times. The CDR3 loop is CASSVEGHSPYEQYF. The CDR3 DNA is TGTGCCAGCAGCGTAGAGGGGCATAGTCCCTACGAGCAGTACTTC. This chain joins TRBV9 and TRBJ2-7; possible D gene TRBD1, 5 bases. Germline V gene sequence: CDR1 SGDLS, CDR2 YYNGEE. The CDR3 runs 15 residues. Trimming pared 0 bases from V and 2 bases from J, leaving 12 bases between.